Described below is a single TCR beta chain sequence and its context. The data were obtained in a study of blood T cell repertoires in COVID-19. Libraries were prepared by immunoSEQ multiplex PCR; TCRdb keeps only in-frame clonotypes and omits some of them. The table lists fewer than 500,000 clones, 85% to 90% of them singletons. The CDR3 sequence is 15 residues long. The ends were cut back, 4 bases at V and 2 bases at J, with 15 bases in the middle. The V gene's germline CDR1 is SNHLY and CDR2 FYNNEI. This chain connects TRBV2 to TRBJ2-7; D gene ambiguous. The clonotype was recovered from a young woman with acute COVID-19. What was sequenced was PBMCs or T cells enriched from blood (not recorded which). CDR3 sequence (DNA): TGTGCCAGCAGTGCCCAGACCGGGTTGGCCTACGAGCAGTACTTC. Protein: CASSAQTGLAYEQYF.